What follows is one T cell receptor beta chain and its context. The target antigen is unknown. TCR beta CDR3 sequences were amplified from RNA transcripts. When the TCR CDR3 underwent first-round RT-PCR, the HTBI primer set was used. TCRdb reanalysed the multiplex PCR reads using MiXCR and keeps one entry per CDR3 protein. Altogether approximately 480,000 distinct CDR3 sequences are present, more than 20% being singletons, with the ten largest covering about 25%. The data were obtained in a study of T cells in Graves' hyperthyroidism and ophthalmopathy. The study's findings and limits: Ophthalmopathy was model-predicted a median approximately six months pre-onset.

Subjects aged 18 to 65 presented with newly diagnosed hyperthyroidism of less than 2 months' duration. Every diagnosis used clinical symptoms, serum thyroxine and TRAb, thyroid ultrasound and orbital computed tomography. This CDR3 region has 14 residues. From germline, CDR1 is GTSNPN and CDR2 SVGIG (reference sequence). V lost 3 bases to trimming and J lost 0 bases, with 6 bases between them. The rearrangement links TRBV30 to TRBJ2-6; D unresolved. The origin of this receptor is a man younger than 30 with Graves' hyperthyroidism. The specimen was blood. The CDR3 is CAWSPVSGANVLTF. CDR3 coding DNA: TGTGCCTGGAGCCCCGTCTCTGGGGCCAACGTCCTGACTTTC.